Below are 19 T cell receptor beta chains sequenced from a single sample in a study of T cell responses to AZD1222 COVID-19 vaccine. Sequenced by immunoSEQ multiplex PCR; TCRdb stores in-frame clones only, minus some. The data contain more than 85,000 clones, 85% to 90% of them singletons. Specimen: peripheral blood, collected on day 0 of AZD1222 vaccination. These receptors came from an adult in good health.

The chain carries TRBV4-3 and TRBJ1-3; possibly TRBD1 for D (6 bases). Between the trimmed V and J ends, which lost 4 bases and 0 bases, there was a span of 13 bases. Germline V gene lookup returns CDR1 LGHNA and CDR2 YSLEER. The CDR3 consists of 16 residues. CDR3 sequence (DNA): TGCGCCAGCAGCCCCTCATGGGGGGCCTCTGGAAACACCATATATTTT. It is translated as CASSPSWGASGNTIYF.

The chain carries TRBV18 and TRBJ2-7; D may be TRBD1 or TRBD2 (5 bases each). The V and J ends lost 8 bases and 2 bases respectively, with 16 bases between them. Germline CDR1 reads KGHSH; CDR2 reads LQKENI. This CDR3 is 14 amino acids long. The CDR3 here is CASAAGTEPYEQYF. The CDR3 nucleotides are TGTGCCAGCGCCGCCGGGACGGAACCCTACGAGCAGTACTTC. The full variable domain, with the rest looked up from reference TRBV18 and TRBJ2-7, is NAGVMQNPRHLVRRRGQEARLRCSPMKGHSHVYWYRQLPEEGLKFMVYLQKENIIDESGMPKERFSAEFPKEGPSILRIQQVVRGDSAAYFCASAAGTEPYEQYFGPGTRLTVT.

The rearrangement uses TRBV5-6 and TRBJ1-2, with D perhaps matching TRBD1 (5 bases). Trimming left V 4 bases short and J 6 bases short, with 10 bases between. The CDR3 has 12 amino acids. Germline V gene sequence: CDR1 SGHDT, CDR2 YYEEEE. This CDR3 reads CASSRDVNGYTF. The CDR3 DNA reads TGTGCCAGCAGCCGGGACGTCAATGGCTACACCTTC.

This clone was found once. This chain links TRBV5-1 with TRBJ2-3; possible D gene TRBD1, 6 bases. Trimming shortened V by 4 bases and J by 6 bases, and 9 bases separated the two germline ends. Germline V CDR1 and CDR2: SGHRS, YFSETQ. The CDR3 is made up of 12 amino acids. CDR3 sequence: CASSMQGDTQYF. The DNA of the CDR3 is TGCGCCAGCAGCATGCAGGGGGATACGCAGTATTTT.

The chain recombines TRBV12-3 or TRBV12-4 with TRBJ1-3, with D hard to call. V was clipped by 7 bases and J by 4 bases, with 8 bases between them. The CDR3 spans 12 residues. The CDR3 nucleotides are TGTGCCAGCACTGTGGACGGAAACACCATATATTTT. Its protein is CASTVDGNTIYF.

The chain recombines TRBV24-1 with TRBJ2-5; 8 bases are shared with TRBD2. Losses at the gene ends were 3 bases for V and 0 bases for J; bases not matched to a gene: 2. The CDR3 extends over 15 amino acids. The germline CDR1 and CDR2 sequences are KGHDR and SFDVKD. The CDR3 loop reads CATSDRGGYQETQYF. The CDR3 coding sequence is TGTGCCACCAGTGATCGGGGGGGGTACCAAGAGACCCAGTACTTC.

The genes are TRBV9 and TRBJ2-2; maybe TRBD1 (6 bases). The CDR3 is made up of 12 amino acids. Trimming took 4 bases from V and 13 from J, leaving 14 bases between them. Looked up from germline, CDR1 is SGDLS and CDR2 is YYNGEE. The CDR3 DNA reads as TGTGCCAGCAGCCTACAGGGTTCGTGGCTGTTTTTT. It yields the protein CASSLQGSWLFF.

This chain joins TRBV11-2 and TRBJ1-2; TRBD1 aligns across 10 bases. Trimming cost V 4 bases and J 4 bases; bases outside gene matches: 6. This CDR3 spans 15 amino acids. Germline CDR1 reads SGHAT; CDR2 reads FQNNGV. The DNA of the CDR3 is TGTGCCAGCAGCTCCCTGACAGGGGGCGGCTATGGCTACACCTTC. Amino acid sequence: CASSSLTGGGYGYTF.

This clone was seen only a few times. The chain joins TRBV18 to TRBJ1-6, with D unclear. The CDR3 has 15 residues. Trimming removed 2 bases at V and 0 bases at J, with 5 bases between. CDR1 KGHSH and CDR2 LQKENI come from the germline V gene. Written as DNA, the CDR3 is TGTGCCAGCTCACCAGGGAGCTCCTATAATTCACCCCTCCACTTT. This gives the protein CASSPGSSYNSPLHF.

The V call is TRBV5-4, the J call TRBJ2-7; either TRBD1 or TRBD2 may supply D (5 bases each). Germline V CDR1 and CDR2: SGHNT, YYREEE (reference sequence). The CDR3 runs 12 residues. Trimming removed 3 bases at V and 6 bases at J, with 10 bases between. CDR3 amino acids: CASSSGRGEQYF. The CDR3 nucleotides are TGTGCCAGCAGCTCGGGACGGGGCGAGCAGTACTTC.

This clone was counted only a few times. The chain recombines TRBV29-1 with TRBJ2-2; no clear D. The CDR3 extends over 14 amino acids. Germline lookup yields CDR1 SQVTM and CDR2 ANQGSEA. V was clipped by 6 bases and J by 2 bases, with 13 bases between them. The CDR3 coding sequence is TGCAGCGTCCTTGGATCGTACAACACCGGGGAGCTGTTTTTT. This codes for CSVLGSYNTGELFF.

This clone was seen just once. V and J are TRBV12-3 or TRBV12-4 and TRBJ2-7, with D perhaps being TRBD1 or TRBD2 (5 bases each). Deletions cut 4 bases from V and 4 bases from J, with 8 bases between. The CDR3 covers 12 residues. The CDR3 nucleotides are TGTGCCAGCAGTTCCGGGGCTTACGAGCAGTACTTC. This encodes CASSSGAYEQYF.

The chain is built from TRBV4-2 and TRBJ1-5; 9 bases align to TRBD1. CDR1 LGHNA and CDR2 YNFKEQ come from the germline V gene. CDR3 length: 15 residues. Trimming at V came to 1 base and at J to 2 bases, leaving 0 bases not matched to a gene. DNA of the CDR3: TGTGCCAGCAGCCAAGGGGACAGGGGCAATCAGCCCCAGCATTTT. Translation gives CASSQGDRGNQPQHF.

This clone has a single count. V gene TRBV20-1 combines with J gene TRBJ1-2, with D unclear. CDR3 length: 11 amino acids. Germline V gene sequence: CDR1 DFQATT, CDR2 SNEGSKA (reference sequence). With 6 bases removed from V and 6 bases from J, the gap between germline ends came to 11 bases. The CDR3: CSAQVFNGYTF. CDR3 DNA sequence: TGCAGTGCCCAGGTATTCAATGGCTACACCTTC.

This chain uses TRBV21-1 with TRBJ2-7; the D call TRBD2 from the table was never checked on the DNA. TRBV21-1 counts as a pseudogene. The CDR3 spans 14 residues. CDR3 coding DNA: TGTGCCAGCACGAGCGGACTAAGCTCCTACGAGCAGTACTTC. It yields the protein CASTSGLSSYEQYF.

V gene TRBV5-8 combines with J gene TRBJ2-1, with D perhaps assigned TRBD1 or TRBD2 (5 bases each). Trimming pared 3 bases from V and 0 bases from J, leaving 13 bases between. In germline, CDR1 is SGHTS, CDR2 YDEGEE. The CDR3 is made up of 16 amino acids. The CDR3 sequence: CASSSGPPSSYNEQFF. CDR3 bases: TGTGCCAGCAGCTCGGGACCGCCGAGCTCCTACAATGAGCAGTTCTTC. The full variable domain, its missing parts supplied by reference TRBV5-8 and TRBJ2-1, is EAGVTQSPTHLIKTRGQQATLRCSPISGHTSVYWYQQALGLGLQFLLWYDEGEERNRGNFPPRFSGRQFPNYSSELNVNALELEDSALYLCASSSGPPSSYNEQFFGPGTRLTVL.

The rearrangement uses TRBV6-5 and TRBJ1-6, with D possibly matching TRBD1 (5 bases). This CDR3 is 16 amino acids long. Germline V gene data show CDR1 as MNHEY and CDR2 as SVGAGI. Between the trimmed V and J ends, which lost 2 bases and 0 bases, there was a span of 8 bases. The CDR3 nucleotides are TGTGCCAGCAGTTACGGGGGGAGCTCCTATAATTCACCCCTCCACTTT. This gives the protein CASSYGGSSYNSPLHF.

This chain connects TRBV3-1 (or the pseudogene TRBV3-2) to TRBJ2-1; D is unclear. Germline-derived CDR1 and CDR2 are LGHDT and YNNKEL (reference sequence). The CDR3 loop spans 15 amino acids. With 1 base removed from V and 3 bases from J, the gap between germline ends came to 10 bases. The CDR3, as DNA: TGTGCCAGCAGCCAAGTTCCCATCTTCTACAATGAGCAGTTCTTC. This translates into CASSQVPIFYNEQFF.

The CDR3 DNA reads as TGTGCCAGCAGTGGCCCCCTGGACAGAAGCAATGAGCAGTTCTTC. Protein product: CASSGPLDRSNEQFF. The J gene is TRBJ2-1, the V gene TRBV2; perhaps TRBD1 as D (6 bases). Germline CDR1 SNHLY, CDR2 FYNNEI. V was shortened by 4 bases and J by 6 bases, with 16 bases between the two germline ends. This CDR3 contains 15 residues.